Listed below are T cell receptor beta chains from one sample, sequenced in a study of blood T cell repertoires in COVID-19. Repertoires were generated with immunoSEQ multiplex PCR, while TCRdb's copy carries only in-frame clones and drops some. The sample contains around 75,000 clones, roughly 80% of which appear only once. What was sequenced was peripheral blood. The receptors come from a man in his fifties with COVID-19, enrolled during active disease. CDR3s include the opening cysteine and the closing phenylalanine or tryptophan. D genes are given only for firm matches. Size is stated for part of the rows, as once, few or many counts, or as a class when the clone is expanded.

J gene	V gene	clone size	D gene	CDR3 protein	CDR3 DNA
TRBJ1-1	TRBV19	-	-	CASSIGGGHRNTEAFF	TGTGCCAGTAGTATAGGAGGGGGACACCGGAACACTGAAGCTTTCTTT
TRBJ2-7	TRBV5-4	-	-	CASSFKGHPYEQYF	TGTGCCAGCAGCTTTAAGGGACACCCTTACGAGCAGTACTTC
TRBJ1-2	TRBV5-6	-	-	CASSEEGVDGYTF	TGTGCCAGCAGCGAAGAGGGGGTGGATGGCTACACCTTC
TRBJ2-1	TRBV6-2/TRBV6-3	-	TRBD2	CASSSLLAGGPGEQFF	TGTGCCAGCAGTTCTCTCTTAGCGGGGGGGCCCGGTGAGCAGTTCTTC
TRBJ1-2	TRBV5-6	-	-	CASRFGMSWGLTYGYTF	TGTGCCAGCAGGTTTGGAATGAGCTGGGGGCTCACCTATGGCTACACCTTC
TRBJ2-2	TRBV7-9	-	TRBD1	CASSAGTVETGELFF	TGTGCCAGCAGCGCCGGGACAGTGGAGACCGGGGAGCTGTTTTTT
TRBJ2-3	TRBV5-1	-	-	CASSLSQGADTQYF	TGCGCCAGCAGCTTAAGTCAGGGTGCAGATACGCAGTATTTT
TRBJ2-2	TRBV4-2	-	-	CASSQERPWQLFF	TGTGCCAGCAGCCAAGAACGCCCCTGGCAGCTGTTTTTT
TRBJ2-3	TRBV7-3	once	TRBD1	CASSLTSGQGGDTQYF	TGTGCCAGCAGCTTAACGTCTGGACAGGGGGGAGATACGCAGTATTTT
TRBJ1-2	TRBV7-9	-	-	CASRSGLWDGYTF	TGTGCCAGCAGGAGCGGGTTATGGGATGGCTACACCTTC
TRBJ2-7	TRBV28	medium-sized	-	CASSNLGGQQYF	TGTGCCAGCAGTAACCTCGGGGGGCAGCAGTACTTC
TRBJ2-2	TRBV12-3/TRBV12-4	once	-	CASSFMTGELFF	TGTGCCAGCAGTTTCATGACCGGGGAGCTGTTTTTT
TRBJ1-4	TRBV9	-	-	CASSVAGGANNEKLFF	TGTGCCAGCAGCGTAGCGGGGGGGGCTAATAATGAAAAACTGTTTTTT
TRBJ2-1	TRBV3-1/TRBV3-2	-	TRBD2	CASSPLTSGRYNEQFF	TGTGCCAGCAGCCCCTTGACTAGCGGGCGTTACAATGAGCAGTTCTTC
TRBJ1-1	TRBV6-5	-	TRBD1	CASSRDRGFSEAFF	TGTGCCAGCAGTCGGGACAGGGGGTTCTCTGAAGCTTTCTTT
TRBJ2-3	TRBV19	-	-	CASSEDSSTDTQYF	TGTGCCAGTAGTGAGGACAGTAGCACAGATACGCAGTATTTT
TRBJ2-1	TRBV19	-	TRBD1	CATSTGTAYNEQFF	TGTGCCACGAGTACCGGGACAGCATACAATGAGCAGTTCTTC
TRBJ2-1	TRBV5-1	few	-	CASSLRLTYNEQFF	TGCGCCAGCAGCTTAAGACTAACCTACAATGAGCAGTTCTTC
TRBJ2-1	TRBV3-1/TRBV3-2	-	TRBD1	CASSQDKGQGAHNEQFF	TGTGCCAGCAGCCAAGATAAGGGACAGGGGGCCCACAATGAGCAGTTCTTC
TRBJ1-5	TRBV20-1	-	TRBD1	CSASYGQESNQPQHF	TGCAGTGCTAGTTACGGACAGGAGAGCAATCAGCCCCAGCATTTT
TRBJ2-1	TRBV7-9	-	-	CASSLTVEQFF	TGTGCCAGCAGCTTAACGGTAGAGCAGTTCTTC
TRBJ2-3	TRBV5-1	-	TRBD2	CASSYGGAFGDTQYF	TGCGCCAGCAGTTACGGGGGGGCCTTTGGGGATACGCAGTATTTT
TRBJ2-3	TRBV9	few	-	CASSVAYREGNTQYF	TGTGCCAGCAGCGTAGCGTACAGGGAGGGAAATACGCAGTATTTT
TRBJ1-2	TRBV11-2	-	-	CASSLGTRRPGGYTF	TGTGCCAGCAGCTTAGGTACGCGTCGTCCAGGTGGCTACACCTTC
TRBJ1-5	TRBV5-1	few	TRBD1	CASSPGTGKGQPQHF	TGCGCCAGCAGCCCTGGGACAGGGAAGGGGCAGCCCCAGCATTTT
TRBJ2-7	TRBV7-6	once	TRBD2	CASSARLAGVNSYEQYF	TGTGCCAGCAGCGCACGACTAGCGGGGGTAAACTCCTACGAGCAGTACTTC
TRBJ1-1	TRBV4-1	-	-	CASSPPGITEAFF	TGCGCCAGCAGCCCTCCGGGGATCACTGAAGCTTTCTTT
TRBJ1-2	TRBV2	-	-	CASRVGGGGYTF	TGTGCCAGCAGAGTCGGGGGTGGCGGCTACACCTTC
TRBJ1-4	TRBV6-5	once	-	CASSYSKTAARGKLFF	TGTGCCAGCAGTTACTCGAAGACAGCAGCCAGGGGAAAACTGTTTTTT
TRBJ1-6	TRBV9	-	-	CASSSLGGTKSPLHF	TGTGCCAGCAGCTCGCTCGGGGGAACGAAATCACCCCTCCACTTT
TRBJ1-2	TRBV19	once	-	CASSILTVDGYTF	TGTGCCAGTAGTATACTCACAGTAGATGGCTACACCTTC
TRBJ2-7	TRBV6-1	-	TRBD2	CASSVMVGTSVYEQYF	TGTGCCAGCAGTGTTATGGTGGGGACTAGCGTCTACGAGCAGTACTTC
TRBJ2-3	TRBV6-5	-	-	CASRPGLPADTQYF	TGTGCCAGCAGGCCGGGACTTCCAGCAGATACGCAGTATTTT
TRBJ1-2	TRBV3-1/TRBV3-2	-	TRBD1	CASSHLRGQGNVNYGYTF	TGTGCCAGCAGCCATTTAAGGGGACAGGGGAACGTCAACTATGGCTACACCTTC
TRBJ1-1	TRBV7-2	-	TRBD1	CASSLGRQGNTEAFF	TGTGCCAGCAGCTTAGGGCGACAGGGGAACACTGAAGCTTTCTTT
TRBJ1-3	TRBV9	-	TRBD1	CASSPRQGASGNTIYF	TGTGCCAGCAGCCCAAGACAGGGGGCATCTGGAAACACCATATATTTT
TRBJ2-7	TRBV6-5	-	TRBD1	CASSYRQDRRYEQYF	TGTGCCAGCAGTTACCGCCAGGACAGGCGCTACGAGCAGTACTTC
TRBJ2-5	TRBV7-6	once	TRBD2	CASSLGLAGGQETQYF	TGTGCCAGCAGCTTAGGACTAGCCGGGGGCCAAGAGACCCAGTACTTC
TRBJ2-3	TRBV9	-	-	CASSPISGDTQYF	TGTGCCAGCAGCCCCATTTCGGGGGATACGCAGTATTTT
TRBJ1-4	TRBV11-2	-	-	CASSSRGQLVSEKLFF	TGTGCCAGCAGCTCCAGAGGACAGTTAGTTTCTGAAAAACTGTTTTTT
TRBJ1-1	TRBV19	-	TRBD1	CASGDRGLNTEAFF	TGTGCCAGCGGGGACAGGGGGCTGAACACTGAAGCTTTCTTT
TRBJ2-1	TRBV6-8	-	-	CASSSSFTREEHNEQFF	TGTGCCAGCAGTTCTTCCTTTACGCGAGAGGAGCACAATGAGCAGTTCTTC
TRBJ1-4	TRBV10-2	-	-	CASRPQGLGEKLFF	TGCGCCAGCAGACCGCAGGGGTTAGGTGAAAAACTGTTTTTT
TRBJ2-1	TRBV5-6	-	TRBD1	CASSLSRGTGGAYNEQFF	TGTGCCAGCAGCTTGTCTCGGGGAACAGGGGGCGCTTACAATGAGCAGTTCTTC
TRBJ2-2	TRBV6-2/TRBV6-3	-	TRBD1	CASSSQGAKVAGELFF	TGTGCCAGCAGTTCCCAGGGGGCGAAGGTGGCCGGGGAGCTGTTTTTT
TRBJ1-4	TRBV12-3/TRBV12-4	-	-	CATRSGAYEKLFF	TGTGCCACCCGATCAGGGGCCTATGAAAAACTGTTTTTT
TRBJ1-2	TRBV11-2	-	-	CASRPGQSSNYGYTF	TGTGCCAGCAGACCCGGACAGTCTTCTAACTATGGCTACACCTTC
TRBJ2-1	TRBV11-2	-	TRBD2	CASSLASGGLKVGGNEQFF	TGTGCCAGCAGCTTGGCTAGCGGGGGGTTAAAAGTGGGTGGGAATGAGCAGTTCTTC
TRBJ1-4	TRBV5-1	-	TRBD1	CASSLVGTGWTNEKLFF	TGCGCCAGCAGCTTGGTTGGGACAGGGTGGACTAATGAAAAACTGTTTTTT
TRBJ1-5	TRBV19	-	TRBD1	CASTQDRHNQPQHF	TGTGCCAGTACTCAGGACAGGCACAATCAGCCCCAGCATTTT
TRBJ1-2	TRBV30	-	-	CAWSVSGIHGYTF	TGTGCCTGGAGTGTCTCAGGAATCCATGGCTACACCTTC